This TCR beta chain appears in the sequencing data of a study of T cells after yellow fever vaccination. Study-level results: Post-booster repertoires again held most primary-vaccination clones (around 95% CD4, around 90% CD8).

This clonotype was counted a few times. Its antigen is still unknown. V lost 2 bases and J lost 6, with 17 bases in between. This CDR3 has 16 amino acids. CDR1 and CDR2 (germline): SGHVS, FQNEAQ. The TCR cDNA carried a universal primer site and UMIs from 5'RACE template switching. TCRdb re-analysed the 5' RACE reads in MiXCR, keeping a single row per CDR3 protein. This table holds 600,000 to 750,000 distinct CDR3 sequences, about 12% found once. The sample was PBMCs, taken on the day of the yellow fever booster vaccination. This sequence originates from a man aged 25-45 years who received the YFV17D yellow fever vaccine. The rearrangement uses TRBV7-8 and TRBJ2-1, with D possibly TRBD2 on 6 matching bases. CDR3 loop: CASSLLVRDRANEQFF. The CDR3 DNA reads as TGTGCCAGCAGCTTATTAGTGCGGGACCGAGCCAATGAGCAGTTCTTC.